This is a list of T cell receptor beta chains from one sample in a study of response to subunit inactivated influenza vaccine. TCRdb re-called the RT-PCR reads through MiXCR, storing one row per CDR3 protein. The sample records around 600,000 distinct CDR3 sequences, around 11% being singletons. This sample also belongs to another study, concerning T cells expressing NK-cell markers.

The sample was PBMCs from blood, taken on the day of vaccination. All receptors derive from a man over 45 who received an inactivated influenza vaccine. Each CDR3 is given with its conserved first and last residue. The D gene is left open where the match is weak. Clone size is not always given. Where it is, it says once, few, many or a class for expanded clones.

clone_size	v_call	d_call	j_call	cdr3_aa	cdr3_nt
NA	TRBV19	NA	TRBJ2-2	CASSIVTSRPGELFF	TGTGCCAGTAGTATAGTCACTAGTCGACCCGGGGAGCTGTTTTTT
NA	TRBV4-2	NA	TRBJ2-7	CASSQTTTSSYEQYF	TGTGCCAGCAGCCAGACCACTACAAGCTCCTACGAGCAGTACTTC
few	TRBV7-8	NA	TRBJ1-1	CASSATERSEAFF	TGTGCCAGCAGCGCGACAGAGCGCTCTGAAGCTTTCTTT
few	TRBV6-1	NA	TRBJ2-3	CASSPHQLVGTDTQYF	TGTGCCAGCAGCCCACACCAGTTGGTGGGCACAGATACGCAGTATTTT
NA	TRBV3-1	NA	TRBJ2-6	CASSPETNVLTF	TGTGCCAGCAGCCCGGAGACCAACGTCCTGACTTTC
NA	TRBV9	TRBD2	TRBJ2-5	CASSATSGRFLETQYF	TGTGCCAGCAGCGCGACTAGCGGGAGGTTTCTAGAGACCCAGTACTTC
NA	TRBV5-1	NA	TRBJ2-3	CASSPAERTDTQYF	TGCGCCAGCAGCCCAGCAGAACGCACAGATACGCAGTATTTT
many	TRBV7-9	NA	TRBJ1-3	CASSRDAGNTIYF	TGTGCCAGCAGCCGAGATGCTGGAAACACCATATATTTT
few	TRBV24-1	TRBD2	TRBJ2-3	CATSDTGLAGLSTDTQYF	TGTGCCACCAGTGATACCGGACTAGCGGGGCTTAGCACAGATACGCAGTATTTT
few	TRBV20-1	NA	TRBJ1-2	CSGVRDGYTF	TGCAGTGGGGTTAGGGATGGCTACACCTTC
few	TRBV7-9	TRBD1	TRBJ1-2	CASSSNPTGARNYGYTF	TGTGCCAGCAGCTCAAACCCGACAGGGGCTCGCAACTATGGCTACACCTTC
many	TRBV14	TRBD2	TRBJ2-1	CASSQVRSSGYNEQFF	TGTGCCAGCAGCCAAGTGCGGTCTAGCGGGTACAATGAGCAGTTCTTC
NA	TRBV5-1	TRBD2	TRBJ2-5	CASSLAGGARETQYF	TGCGCCAGCAGCTTGGCCGGGGGGGCAAGGGAGACCCAGTACTTC
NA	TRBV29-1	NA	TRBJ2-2	CSVGAGGVIGELFF	TGCAGCGTTGGGGCCGGAGGGGTGATAGGGGAGCTGTTTTTT
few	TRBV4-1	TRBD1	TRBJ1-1	CASSQPQGRGNTEAFF	TGCGCCAGCAGCCAACCACAGGGGAGGGGCAACACTGAAGCTTTCTTT
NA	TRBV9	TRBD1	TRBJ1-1	CAISVTGAGISEAFF	TGTGCCATCAGCGTGACAGGGGCGGGGATCTCTGAAGCTTTCTTT
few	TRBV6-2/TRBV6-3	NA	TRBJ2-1	CASDDPMGRKGEQFF	TGTGCCAGCGATGACCCAATGGGACGAAAAGGGGAGCAGTTCTTC
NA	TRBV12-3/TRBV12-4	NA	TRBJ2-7	CASSLYEGNNEQYF	TGTGCCAGCAGTTTATACGAGGGTAACAACGAGCAGTACTTC
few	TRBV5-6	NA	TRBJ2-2	CASSLTRHITGELFF	TGTGCCAGCAGCTTAACCCGACATATCACCGGGGAGCTGTTTTTT
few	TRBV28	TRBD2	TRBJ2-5	CASSLWSSGALSLNYF	TGTGCCAGCAGTTTATGGTCTAGCGGGGCCCTCTCTTTGAACTACTTC
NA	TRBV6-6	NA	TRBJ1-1	CASSFWANTEAFF	TGTGCCAGCAGTTTCTGGGCGAACACTGAAGCTTTCTTT
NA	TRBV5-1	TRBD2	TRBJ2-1	CASSTGTNNEQFF	TGCGCCAGCAGCACGGGGACTAACAATGAGCAGTTCTTC
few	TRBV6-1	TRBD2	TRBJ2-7	CASSRTSGLYEQYF	TGTGCCAGCAGCAGGACTAGCGGACTTTACGAGCAGTACTTC
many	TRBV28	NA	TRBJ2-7	CASSFLQTHEQYF	TGTGCCAGCAGTTTTCTACAGACCCACGAGCAGTACTTC
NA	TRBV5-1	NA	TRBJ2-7	CASRSTWEGEEYEQYF	TGCGCCAGCCGCTCTACTTGGGAGGGGGAAGAGTACGAGCAGTACTTC
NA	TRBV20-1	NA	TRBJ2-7	CSATIPGTYEQYF	TGCAGTGCCACAATTCCAGGGACCTACGAGCAGTACTTC
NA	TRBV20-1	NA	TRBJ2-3	CSARAVTASTDTQYF	TGCAGTGCTAGAGCCGTTACGGCTAGCACAGATACGCAGTATTTT
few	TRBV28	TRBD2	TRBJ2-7	CASSLSVSGGYEQYF	TGTGCCAGCAGTTTATCCGTTTCGGGAGGGTACGAGCAGTACTTC
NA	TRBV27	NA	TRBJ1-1	CASSSQGDGTEAFF	TGTGCCAGCAGTTCCCAGGGTGATGGTACTGAAGCTTTCTTT
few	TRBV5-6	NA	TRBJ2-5	CASSRRDRQETQYF	TGTGCCAGCAGCCGGAGGGACAGACAAGAGACCCAGTACTTC
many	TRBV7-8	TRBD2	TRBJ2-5	CASSFLAGQETQYF	TGTGCCAGCAGCTTCCTAGCGGGTCAAGAGACCCAGTACTTC
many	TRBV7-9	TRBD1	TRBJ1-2	CASSRSGTGSLGYTF	TGTGCCAGCAGTCGATCCGGGACAGGGTCCCTTGGCTACACCTTC
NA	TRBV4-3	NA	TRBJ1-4	CASSLGSVVNEKLFF	TGCGCCAGCAGCCTCGGGTCTGTAGTTAATGAAAAACTGTTTTTT
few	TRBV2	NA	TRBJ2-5	CASRKGAGFQETQYF	TGTGCCAGCAGGAAAGGTGCAGGGTTCCAAGAGACCCAGTACTTC
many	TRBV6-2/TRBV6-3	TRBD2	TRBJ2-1	CASSWGLAGYNEQFF	TGTGCCAGCAGTTGGGGACTAGCGGGTTACAATGAGCAGTTCTTC
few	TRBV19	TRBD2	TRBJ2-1	CAVAGTSDGEQFF	TGTGCCGTTGCCGGGACTAGCGACGGTGAGCAGTTCTTC
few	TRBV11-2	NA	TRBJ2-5	CASSLDKGETQYF	TGTGCCAGCAGCCTGGACAAGGGGGAGACCCAGTACTTC
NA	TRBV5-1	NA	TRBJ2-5	CASNFGVQETQYF	TGCGCCAGCAACTTCGGGGTCCAAGAGACCCAGTACTTC
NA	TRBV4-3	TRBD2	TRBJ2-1	CASSQALAGGNEQFF	TGCGCCAGCAGCCAAGCTCTAGCGGGGGGCAATGAGCAGTTCTTC
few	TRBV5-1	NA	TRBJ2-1	CASSLTLGYNEQFF	TGCGCCAGCAGCTTGACCCTTGGCTACAATGAGCAGTTCTTC
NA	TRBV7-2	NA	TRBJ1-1	CASSYGHGGTEAFF	TGTGCCAGCAGCTATGGACACGGAGGGACTGAAGCTTTCTTT
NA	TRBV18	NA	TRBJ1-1	CASSPAGVRNTEAFF	TGTGCCAGCTCACCAGCAGGTGTAAGGAACACTGAAGCTTTCTTT
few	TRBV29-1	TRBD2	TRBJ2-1	CSVGRREDSYNEQFF	TGCAGCGTTGGACGGCGGGAGGATTCCTACAATGAGCAGTTCTTC
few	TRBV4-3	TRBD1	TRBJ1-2	CASSPDRERAYGYTF	TGCGCCAGCAGCCCGGACAGGGAGCGGGCCTATGGCTACACCTTC
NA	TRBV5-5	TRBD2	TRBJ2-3	CASSFGGGWTDTQYF	TGTGCCAGCAGCTTCGGGGGAGGGTGGACAGATACGCAGTATTTT
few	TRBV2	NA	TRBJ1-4	CASAFGPALEKLFF	TGTGCCAGCGCATTCGGGCCAGCCCTTGAAAAACTGTTTTTT
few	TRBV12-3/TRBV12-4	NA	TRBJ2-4	CASSLAQGSVQYF	TGTGCCAGCAGTTTAGCTCAGGGATCGGTTCAGTACTTC
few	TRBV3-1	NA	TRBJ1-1	CASSQDLGTEAFF	TGTGCCAGCAGCCAAGATTTAGGCACTGAAGCTTTCTTT
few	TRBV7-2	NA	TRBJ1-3	CASSFQGAGNTIYF	TGTGCCAGCAGCTTTCAGGGTGCTGGAAACACCATATATTTT
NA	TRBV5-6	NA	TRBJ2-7	CASTAGTASIQQYF	TGTGCCAGCACCGCGGGGACAGCCTCTATCCAGCAGTACTTC
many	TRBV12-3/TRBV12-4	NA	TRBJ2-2	CASRRTGELFF	TGTGCCAGCAGGCGCACCGGGGAGCTGTTTTTT
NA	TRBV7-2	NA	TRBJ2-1	CASRPRGHSYNEQFF	TGTGCCAGCAGACCACGGGGGCACTCCTACAATGAGCAGTTCTTC
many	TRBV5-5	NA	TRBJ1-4	CASSSYEKLFF	TGTGCCAGCAGTTCGTATGAAAAACTGTTTTTT
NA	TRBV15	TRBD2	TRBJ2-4	CATSRGTSGGAF	TGTGCCACCAGCAGAGGGACTAGCGGGGGGGCCTTC
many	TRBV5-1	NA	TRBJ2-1	CASSLALSKSYNEQFF	TGCGCCAGCAGCTTGGCGCTCTCGAAATCCTACAATGAGCAGTTCTTC
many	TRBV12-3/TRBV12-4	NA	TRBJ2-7	CASSLAWSGLSYEQYF	TGTGCCAGCAGTTTAGCGTGGTCAGGGTTAAGCTACGAGCAGTACTTC
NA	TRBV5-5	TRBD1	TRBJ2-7	CASSPGQGWNEQYF	TGTGCCAGCAGCCCAGGACAGGGTTGGAACGAGCAGTACTTC